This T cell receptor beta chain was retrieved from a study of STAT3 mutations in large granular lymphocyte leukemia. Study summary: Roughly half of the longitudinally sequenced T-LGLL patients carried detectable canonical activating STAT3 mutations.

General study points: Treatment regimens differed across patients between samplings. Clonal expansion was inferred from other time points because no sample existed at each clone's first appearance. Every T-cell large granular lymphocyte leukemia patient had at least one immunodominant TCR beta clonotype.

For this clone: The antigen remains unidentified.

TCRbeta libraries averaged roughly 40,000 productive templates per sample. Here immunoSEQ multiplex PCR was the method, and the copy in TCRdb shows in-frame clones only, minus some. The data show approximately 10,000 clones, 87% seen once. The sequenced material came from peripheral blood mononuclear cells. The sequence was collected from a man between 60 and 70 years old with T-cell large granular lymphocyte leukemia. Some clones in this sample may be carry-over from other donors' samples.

CDR3 nucleotide sequence: TGTGCCAGCAGCCAAGGGCTGGGGCACACTGAAGCTTTCTTT. This codes for CASSQGLGHTEAFF. The chain combines TRBV14 with TRBJ1-1, with D tentatively TRBD1 (5 bases). The CDR3 covers 14 residues. With 1 base removed from V and 3 bases from J, the gap between germline ends came to 9 bases. The germline CDR1 and CDR2 sequences are SGHDN and FVKESK.